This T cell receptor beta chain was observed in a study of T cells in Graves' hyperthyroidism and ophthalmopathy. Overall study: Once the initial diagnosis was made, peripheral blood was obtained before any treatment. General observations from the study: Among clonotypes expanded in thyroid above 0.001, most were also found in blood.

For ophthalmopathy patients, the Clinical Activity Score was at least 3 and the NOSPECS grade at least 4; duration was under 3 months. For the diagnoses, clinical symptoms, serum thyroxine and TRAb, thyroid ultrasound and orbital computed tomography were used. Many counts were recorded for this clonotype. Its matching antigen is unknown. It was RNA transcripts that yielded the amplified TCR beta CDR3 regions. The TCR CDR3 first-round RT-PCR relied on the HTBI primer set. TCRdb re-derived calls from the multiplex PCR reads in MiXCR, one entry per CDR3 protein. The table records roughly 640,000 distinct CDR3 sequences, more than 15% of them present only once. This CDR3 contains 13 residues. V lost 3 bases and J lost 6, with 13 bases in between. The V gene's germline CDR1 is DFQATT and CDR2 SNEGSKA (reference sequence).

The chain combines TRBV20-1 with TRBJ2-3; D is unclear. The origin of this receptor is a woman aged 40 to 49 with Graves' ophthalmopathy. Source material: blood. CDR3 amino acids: CSASNSRVDTQYF. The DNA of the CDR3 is TGCAGTGCTAGTAATTCTAGGGTGGATACGCAGTATTTT.